The 27 T cell receptor beta chains below come from one sample, sequenced in a study of STAT5B mutations in CD4+ large granular lymphocyte leukemia. Sequenced by immunoSEQ multiplex PCR; TCRdb stores in-frame clones only, minus some. Of about 33,000 clones detected, 70% to 75% appear once; the ten largest clones hold roughly 0.29%. Material: CD4+ T cells from blood buffy coats. Every receptor here comes from a human donor in good health.

The sample holds a few counts of this clone. This chain uses TRBV28 with TRBJ1-2; no clear D gene. Trimming shortened V by 9 bases and J by 5 bases, and 10 bases separated the two germline ends. The V gene's germline CDR1 is MDHEN and CDR2 SYDVKM. This CDR3 has 11 amino acids. CDR3 DNA: TGTGCCAGTTTTTGGGGTTATGGCTACACCTTC. This sequence encodes CASFWGYGYTF.

The genes are TRBV5-1 and TRBJ1-1; the D is unclear. CDR1 and CDR2 from the germline V gene are SGHRS and YFSETQ. The CDR3 loop spans 13 amino acids. V was pared by 3 bases and J by 1 base, with 7 bases between. CDR3 nucleotides: TGCGCCAGCAGCTCCTGGGAGAACACTGAAGCTTTCTTT. Its protein product is CASSSWENTEAFF.

The chain carries TRBV11-3 and TRBJ2-2; D may be TRBD2 (6 bases). In germline, CDR1 is SGHNT, CDR2 YENEEA. Trimming pared 5 bases from V and 3 bases from J, leaving 13 bases between. This CDR3 spans 15 amino acids. The CDR3, as DNA: TGTGCCAGCAGCCTACAGTCGGGAGACACCGGGGAGCTGTTTTTT. It translates to CASSLQSGDTGELFF.

CDR3 loop: CASSEGTGGSREKLFF. CDR3 nucleotide sequence: TGTGCCAGCAGTGAAGGGACAGGGGGTTCCCGTGAAAAACTGTTTTTT. The V call is TRBV6-1, the J call TRBJ1-4, with 10 bases aligning to TRBD1. The CDR3 runs 16 residues. Germline-derived CDR1 and CDR2 are MNHNS and SASEGT. The trim removed 1 base at V and 7 bases at J, leaving 6 bases unmatched.

V is TRBV7-9 and J is TRBJ2-7, with 9 bases identical to TRBD2. From germline, CDR1 is SEHNR and CDR2 FQNEAQ (reference sequence). This CDR3 spans 13 amino acids. V shed 8 bases, J shed 7 bases, and the junction held 9 bases outside the gene matches. The CDR3 protein is CASGSGRSGEQYF. CDR3 in DNA: TGTGCCAGCGGGAGCGGGAGGTCAGGAGAGCAGTACTTC. Combining the CDR3 with reference TRBV7-9 and TRBJ2-7 gives the whole variable domain DTGVSQNPRHKITKRGQNVTFRCDPISEHNRLYWYRQTLGQGPEFLTYFQNEAQLEKSRLLSDRFSAERPKGSFSTLEIQRTEQGDSAMYLCASGSGRSGEQYFGPGTRLTVT.

Written as DNA, the CDR3 is TGTGCCAGTAGTGTCCTCCTCGGGGGAAGCAATCAGCCCCAGCATTTT. Translation: CASSVLLGGSNQPQHF. The V and J genes are TRBV19 and TRBJ1-5; D is possibly TRBD1 (5 bases). This CDR3 spans 16 amino acids. Trimming stripped 5 bases from V and 1 base from J, with 15 bases between. In germline, CDR1 is LNHDA, CDR2 SQIVND (reference sequence). Complete variable domain (other parts from reference TRBV19 and TRBJ1-5): DGGITQSPKYLFRKEGQNVTLSCEQNLNHDAMYWYRQDPGQGLRLIYYSQIVNDFQKGDIAEGYSVSREKKESFPLTVTSAQKNPTAFYLCASSVLLGGSNQPQHFGDGTRLSIL.

The J gene is TRBJ2-5, the V gene TRBV7-2; weak D call: TRBD2 (5 bases). V was pared by 1 base and J by 5 bases, with 11 bases between. CDR1 and CDR2 from the germline V gene are SGHTA and FQGNSA. The CDR3 runs to 14 residues. This CDR3 reads CASSLVASRETQYF. DNA of the CDR3: TGTGCCAGCAGCTTAGTGGCTAGCCGGGAGACCCAGTACTTC.

This chain links TRBV11-3 with TRBJ2-1; D gene uncertain. The CDR3 is 16 amino acids. V shed 5 bases and J shed 6 bases, with 20 bases lying between them. The germline V gene has CDR1 SGHNT and CDR2 YENEEA. CDR3 protein: CASSHLRGAGRNEQFF. As DNA, the CDR3 is TGTGCCAGCAGCCATTTGCGCGGAGCCGGACGCAATGAGCAGTTCTTC.

The V gene is TRBV7-2, the J gene TRBJ1-6; D is possibly TRBD1 (5 bases). Trimming cost V 3 bases and J 10 bases, with 19 bases left between them. The CDR3 extends over 16 amino acids. Germline V CDR1 and CDR2: SGHTA, FQGNSA. CDR3 region: CASSFRMGGTSSPLHF. Here the CDR3 DNA reads TGTGCCAGCAGCTTTCGTATGGGGGGAACGAGCTCACCCCTCCACTTT.

CDR3 amino acids: CASSGGTGEDMGSYEQYF. The CDR3 DNA is TGCGCCAGCAGTGGTGGGACAGGGGAAGATATGGGCTCCTACGAGCAGTACTTC. The gene calls are TRBV10-1 and TRBJ2-7; 10 bases align to TRBD1. The V gene end was trimmed by 4 bases and the J gene end by 0 bases; junction bases not matched to a gene: 12. Germline-derived CDR1 and CDR2 are WNHNN and SYGVQD (reference sequence). The CDR3 has 18 residues.

This clone was seen more than once but under ten times. The rearrangement joins TRBV6-1 to TRBJ1-1; 7 bases are shared with TRBD1. From germline, CDR1 is MNHNS and CDR2 SASEGT. Trimming removed 10 bases from V and 5 bases from J; junction bases left unmatched: 13. This CDR3 is built from 14 residues. The CDR3 region is CAITPQDRATEAFF. For the CDR3, the DNA is TGTGCCATCACGCCGCAAGACAGGGCAACTGAAGCTTTCTTT.

The V gene is TRBV11-3, the J gene TRBJ2-7; D ambiguous. Germline V gene lookup returns CDR1 SGHNT and CDR2 YENEEA. The CDR3 extends over 14 amino acids. V lost 0 bases and J lost 4, with 10 bases in between. CDR3 amino acids: CASSLDPEAYEQYF. The CDR3 DNA sequence: TGTGCCAGCAGCTTAGATCCAGAGGCTTACGAGCAGTACTTC.

V usage is TRBV19 and J usage is TRBJ2-7, with D maybe TRBD1 (6 bases). CDR1 is LNHDA and CDR2 is SQIVND in the germline V gene (reference sequence). The CDR3 is made up of 14 amino acids. V was trimmed by 6 bases and J by 5 bases, leaving 17 bases between them. The CDR3, as DNA: TGTGCCAGTAGAGGACAGACCTGGCGGGACGAGCAGTACTTC. Translated: CASRGQTWRDEQYF.

The chain joins TRBV10-3 to TRBJ2-1; 11 nucleotides align to TRBD1. Per the germline V gene, CDR1 is ENHRY and CDR2 is SYGVKD. CDR3 length: 16 amino acids. After removal of 6 bases from V and 2 bases from J, the junction contained 6 bases not matched to a gene. CDR3 nucleotide sequence: TGTGCCATCAGCCCAGAGGACAGGGGGCCCTACAATGAGCAGTTCTTC. It encodes CAISPEDRGPYNEQFF.

The chain joins TRBV29-1 to TRBJ2-1; the D is unclear. CDR3 length equals 14 residues. Per the germline V gene, CDR1 is SQVTM and CDR2 is ANQGSEA. Trimming removed 4 bases from V and 2 bases from J, with 12 bases in between. The CDR3 DNA follows: TGCAGCGTTGTCGCAACATCTCCCTACAATGAGCAGTTCTTC. Translation: CSVVATSPYNEQFF.

In its sample, this clone was seen a few times. The chain couples TRBV2 to TRBJ1-6; possibly TRBD1 for D (5 bases). CDR1 and CDR2 (germline): SNHLY, FYNNEI. V lost 4 bases and J 0 bases, leaving 16 bases between the germline ends. CDR3 size: 18 residues. For the CDR3, the DNA is TGTGCCAGCAGTGGGGAAAGGGGCGATAGCTCCTATAATTCACCCCTCCACTTT. Translation: CASSGERGDSSYNSPLHF.

CDR3 sequence (DNA): TGTGCCAGCAGTGAAGCTTGGCGGGGGGGCCGGGATACGCAGTATTTT. Translation: CASSEAWRGGRDTQYF. This chain joins TRBV6-1 and TRBJ2-3; 9 bases fit TRBD2. The ends lost 0 bases at V and 6 bases at J; junction bases unmatched: 7. CDR1 and CDR2 from the germline V gene are MNHNS and SASEGT. CDR3 length: 16 amino acids.

The V and J genes are TRBV5-6 and TRBJ1-6, with 8 bases lining up with TRBD1. This CDR3 region has 17 residues. J lost 8 bases, V lost 0 bases, and 10 bases had no gene match. From germline, CDR1 is SGHDT and CDR2 YYEEEE. The CDR3 DNA is TGTGCCAGCAGCTTGGTAATGTATCCAGGGGGCTATTCACCCCTCCACTTT. It codes for CASSLVMYPGGYSPLHF.

This sequence joins TRBV10-3 and TRBJ2-7, with 9 bases that match TRBD1. CDR1 is ENHRY, CDR2 SYGVKD, per germline. The CDR3 covers 13 residues. V was clipped by 6 bases and J by 5 bases; unmatched bases: 5. DNA for the CDR3: TGTGCCATCAGCTACAGGGGGCCCCACGAGCAGTACTTC. Translated: CAISYRGPHEQYF.

V and J are TRBV5-6 and TRBJ2-7; D may correspond to TRBD1 or TRBD2 (5 bases each). V dropped 1 base and J dropped 5 bases, with 22 bases sitting between them. The CDR3 consists of 17 residues. Germline V gives CDR1 SGHDT, CDR2 YYEEEE. In DNA form, the CDR3 reads TGTGCCAGCAGCTTGTTGGTAGTCTTGGGCAGGGAGAACGAGCAGTACTTC. Residues: CASSLLVVLGRENEQYF.

The chain recombines TRBV19 with TRBJ2-1, with D perhaps TRBD1 or TRBD2 (5 bases each). Deletions cut 10 bases from V and 2 bases from J, with 12 bases between. This CDR3 has 13 amino acids. Germline V gene lookup returns CDR1 LNHDA and CDR2 SQIVND (reference sequence). In DNA, the CDR3 is TGTGCCACGTCACCGGGACCCTACAATGAGCAGTTCTTC. Protein: CATSPGPYNEQFF.

This chain connects TRBV7-9 to TRBJ1-1; weak D call: TRBD1 (5 bases). The germline V and J ends were trimmed by 3 bases and 4 bases, with 12 bases remaining between them. The V gene's germline CDR1 is SEHNR and CDR2 FQNEAQ (reference sequence). This CDR3 has 14 amino acids. The CDR3 sequence is CASSLQGVGTEAFF. The CDR3 DNA follows: TGTGCCAGCAGCTTGCAGGGCGTGGGCACTGAAGCTTTCTTT.

The chain combines TRBV11-2 with TRBJ2-7, with D hard to call. Trimming stripped 5 bases from V and 4 bases from J, with 9 bases between. CDR3 length equals 12 residues. The germline V gene has CDR1 SGHAT and CDR2 FQNNGV. The CDR3 loop reads CASSLFYYEQYF. The DNA of the CDR3 is TGTGCCAGCAGCCTTTTTTATTACGAGCAGTACTTC.

This chain's CDR3 is CASRLAPYNEQFF. CDR3 nucleotides: TGTGCCAGCAGACTAGCTCCCTACAATGAGCAGTTCTTC. This chain joins TRBV28 and TRBJ2-1, with D tentatively TRBD2 (6 bases). V lost 6 bases and J lost 2, with 8 bases in between. The V gene's germline CDR1 is MDHEN and CDR2 SYDVKM. There are 13 residues in the CDR3. Full variable domain (remainder filled in from reference TRBV28 and TRBJ2-1): DVKVTQSSRYLVKRTGEKVFLECVQDMDHENMFWYRQDPGLGLRLIYFSYDVKMKEKGDIPEGYSVSREKKERFSLILESASTNQTSMYLCASRLAPYNEQFFGPGTRLTVL.

V gene TRBV27 combines with J gene TRBJ2-3, with TRBD1 as a possible D gene (6 bases). There are 14 residues in the CDR3. Germline assignment: CDR1 MNHEY and CDR2 SMNVEV (reference sequence). Trimming stripped 5 bases from V and 4 bases from J, with 13 bases between. Written as DNA, the CDR3 is TGTGCCAGCAGTAGAAGGGGGTGGGCAGATACGCAGTATTTT. This sequence encodes CASSRRGWADTQYF.

The CDR3 spells CASSDLGSGYTF. CDR3 coding DNA: TGTGCCAGCAGTGATCTAGGGTCTGGCTACACCTTC. The chain employs TRBV6-1 and TRBJ1-2; D gene ambiguous. The ends were cut back, 3 bases at V and 7 bases at J, with 9 bases in the middle. The CDR3 length is 12 residues. CDR1 and CDR2 (germline): MNHNS, SASEGT.

This chain joins TRBV18 and TRBJ2-1, with 10 bases aligning to TRBD2. The CDR3 extends over 17 amino acids. Germline CDR1 and CDR2: KGHSH and LQKENI. J gave up 6 bases and V 3 bases, and 11 bases lay outside the gene matches. CDR3 amino acids: CASSPVASGRGSNEQFF. The CDR3 coding sequence is TGTGCCAGCTCACCGGTAGCAAGCGGGAGGGGAAGCAATGAGCAGTTCTTC.